This T cell receptor (beta chain) was observed in a study of T cell clonality in common variable immunodeficiency. General study results and limits: Links between repertoire features and CVID complications were heterogeneity-limited. CVID subjects had higher TCRbeta clonality than healthy controls, most marked in about a third. Common variable immunodeficiency TCR beta sequences reportedly had fewer deletions and N-nucleotide insertions.

This clone has ten or more counts. The antigen is undetermined. The read ends 3 residues before the CDR3 terminus; that terminus is restored from the germline J gene. Patients had low serum IgG, IgA and/or IgM and specific antibody deficiency. This CDR3 is 14 amino acids long. Germline CDR1 and CDR2: DFQATT and SNEGSKA (reference sequence). The germline V and J ends were trimmed by 5 bases and 6 bases, with 19 bases remaining between them. CVID and control samples used equivalent genomic DNA input. Clones were sequenced by immunoSEQ multiplex PCR, and TCRdb holds only the in-frame ones, with some missing. The sample contains 25,000 to 30,000 clones, none of them singletons.

The sample consisted of peripheral blood mononuclear cells. This clonotype was sampled from a human donor with common variable immunodeficiency. The gene calls are TRBV20-1 and TRBJ2-5; a weak D match, TRBD2 (5 bases). The DNA read from the CDR3 is TGCAGTGCTGGAGTAACTAGAGATCTAAAGACC. This gives the protein CSAGVTRDLKT. From start to end, the CDR3 is CSAGVTRDLKTQYF.